These T cell receptor beta chains were read from a single sample in a study of control samples from healthy donors and cancer patients. Produced via immunoSEQ multiplex PCR; TCRdb's table is partial and in-frame only. In the table there are roughly 68,000 clones, 83% of which are singletons. The sequencing input was blood. These receptors all stem from a man in his sixties in good health. The CDR3 runs from the conserved cysteine through the conserved F or W. Each record gives: V gene, CDR3 protein.

V gene: TRBV6-6; CDR3 protein: CASSPQRTLAGEEQYF
V gene: TRBV7-3; CDR3 protein: CASSLISGDEQFF
V gene: TRBV6-6; CDR3 protein: CASSSIGYTF
V gene: TRBV4-3; CDR3 protein: CASANRDSPTDTQYF
V gene: TRBV25-1; CDR3 protein: CASSGPPPLVTYEQYF
V gene: TRBV11-2; CDR3 protein: CASTPGRQALSGANVLTF
V gene: TRBV6-5; CDR3 protein: CASSYSRDRGRFEDF
V gene: TRBV6-5; CDR3 protein: CASRKTRGRETQYF
V gene: TRBV5-1; CDR3 protein: CASSLSGREDTQYF
V gene: TRBV5-6; CDR3 protein: CASSFGGGGYEQYF
V gene: TRBV29-1; CDR3 protein: CSVETGSNQPQHF
V gene: TRBV5-1; CDR3 protein: CASAPSQNRYNEQFF
V gene: TRBV4-1; CDR3 protein: CASSQVGLAGGFVKDTQYF
V gene: TRBV6-4; CDR3 protein: CASRKRHFRGKETQYF
V gene: TRBV28; CDR3 protein: CASSLIASRTYNSPLHF
V gene: TRBV6-5; CDR3 protein: CASSYSSGSGNTIYF
V gene: TRBV7-2; CDR3 protein: CASSSSSSNQPQHF
V gene: TRBV4-3; CDR3 protein: CASSQGLAGPYEQYF
V gene: TRBV14; CDR3 protein: CASSRGLADTQYF
V gene: TRBV7-8; CDR3 protein: CASSLDRLDTNEQFF
V gene: TRBV7-2; CDR3 protein: CASSLTRTGGHGYTF
V gene: TRBV25-1; CDR3 protein: CASSDFPDISGNTIYF
V gene: TRBV7-9; CDR3 protein: CASSFTRTGYSPLHF
V gene: TRBV28; CDR3 protein: CASSTGGSAMEDTQYF
V gene: TRBV5-4; CDR3 protein: CASSLWVPSGANVLTF
V gene: TRBV3-1/TRBV3-2; CDR3 protein: CASSQERIWSGNYEQYF
V gene: TRBV6-2/TRBV6-3; CDR3 protein: CASSLGMRETQYF
V gene: TRBV7-2; CDR3 protein: CASSPTRVENTEAFF